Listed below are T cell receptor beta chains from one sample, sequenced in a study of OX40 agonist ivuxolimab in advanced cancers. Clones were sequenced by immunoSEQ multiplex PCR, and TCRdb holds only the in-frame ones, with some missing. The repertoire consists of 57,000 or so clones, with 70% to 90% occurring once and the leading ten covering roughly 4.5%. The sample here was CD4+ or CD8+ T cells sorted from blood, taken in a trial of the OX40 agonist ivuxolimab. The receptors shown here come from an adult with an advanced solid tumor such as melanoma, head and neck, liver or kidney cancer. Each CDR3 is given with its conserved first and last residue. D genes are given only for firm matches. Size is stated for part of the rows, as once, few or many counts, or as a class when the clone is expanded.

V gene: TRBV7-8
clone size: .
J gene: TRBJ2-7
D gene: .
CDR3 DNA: TGTGCCAGCAGCTTCCAGGCCCCCTACGAGCAGTACTTC
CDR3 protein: CASSFQAPYEQYF

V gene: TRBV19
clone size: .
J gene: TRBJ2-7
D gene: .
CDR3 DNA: TGTGCCAGTAGTCTTTTACGTGGTGGAGAGCAGTACTTC
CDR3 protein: CASSLLRGGEQYF

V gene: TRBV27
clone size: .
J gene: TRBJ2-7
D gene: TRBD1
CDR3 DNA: TGTGCCAGCAGTTTATGGGGACAGGGGATCTACGAGCAGTACTTC
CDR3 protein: CASSLWGQGIYEQYF

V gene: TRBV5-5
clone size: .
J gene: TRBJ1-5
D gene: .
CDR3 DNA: TGTGCCAGCAGCCCAGGCTCCAATGGGAATCAGCCCCAGCATTTT
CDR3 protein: CASSPGSNGNQPQHF

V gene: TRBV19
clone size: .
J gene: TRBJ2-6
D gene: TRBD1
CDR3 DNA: TGTGCCAGTAGAATTCCGACAGGGAGCTCTGGGGCCAACGTCCTGACTTTC
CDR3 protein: CASRIPTGSSGANVLTF

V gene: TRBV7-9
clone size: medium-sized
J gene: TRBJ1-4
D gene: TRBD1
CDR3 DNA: TGTGCCAGCAGCTTAGCGATAGGACAGGGACAATCGGTGTTTTTT
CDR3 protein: CASSLAIGQGQSVFF

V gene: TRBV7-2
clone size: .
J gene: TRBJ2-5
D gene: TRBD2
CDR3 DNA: TGTGCCAGCAGCGGGACTAGACAAGAGACCCAGTACTTC
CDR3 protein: CASSGTRQETQYF

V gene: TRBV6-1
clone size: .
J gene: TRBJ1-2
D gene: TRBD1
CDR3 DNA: TGTGCCAGCAGGGGGACAGGGGATGGCTACACCTTC
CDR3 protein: CASRGTGDGYTF

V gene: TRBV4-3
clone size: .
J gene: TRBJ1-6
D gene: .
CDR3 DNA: TGCGCCAGCAGCCAAGAGGGGGCAGGGAATTCACCCCTCCACTTT
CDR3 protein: CASSQEGAGNSPLHF

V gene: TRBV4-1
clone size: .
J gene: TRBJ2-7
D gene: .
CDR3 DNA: TGCGCCAGCAGCCAAGATCTGAGGGGCGCCTGGGGCTACGAGCAGTACTTC
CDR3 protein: CASSQDLRGAWGYEQYF

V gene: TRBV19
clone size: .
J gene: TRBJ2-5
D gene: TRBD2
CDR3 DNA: TGTGCCAGTAGTTTGACTAGCGGTCAAGAGACCCAGTACTTC
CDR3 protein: CASSLTSGQETQYF

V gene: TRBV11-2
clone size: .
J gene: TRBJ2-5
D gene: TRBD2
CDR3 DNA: TGTGCCAGCGCCCGGGCAGCCTCGGGGGGGACCCAGTACTTC
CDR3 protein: CASARAASGGTQYF

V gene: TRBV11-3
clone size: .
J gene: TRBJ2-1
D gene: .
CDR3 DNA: TGTGCCAGCAGCTTAGAGTGGTCGGGCAGCTCCTACAATGAGCAGTTCTTC
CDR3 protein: CASSLEWSGSSYNEQFF

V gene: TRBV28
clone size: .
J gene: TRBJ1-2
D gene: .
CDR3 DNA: TGTGCCAGCAGGGGAAACAGGGATCGGCAGTATGGCTACACCTTC
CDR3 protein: CASRGNRDRQYGYTF

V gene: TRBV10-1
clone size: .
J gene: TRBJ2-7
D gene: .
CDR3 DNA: TGCGCCAGCAGTGATGGGGGCCTCTCCTACGAGCAGTACTTC
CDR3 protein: CASSDGGLSYEQYF

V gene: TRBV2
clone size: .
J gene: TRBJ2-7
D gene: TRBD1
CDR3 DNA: TGTGCCAGCAGTGCCAGGGGGTTCAACGAGCAGTACTTC
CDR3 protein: CASSARGFNEQYF

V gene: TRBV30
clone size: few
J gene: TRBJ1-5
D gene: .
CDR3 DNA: TGTGCCTGGAACAGGGTTCGCAATCAGCCCCAGCATTTT
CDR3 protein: CAWNRVRNQPQHF

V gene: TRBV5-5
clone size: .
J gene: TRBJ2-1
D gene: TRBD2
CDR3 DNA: TGTGCCAGCAGCGTTTTAGCGGGAGGTGTGAATGAGCAGTTCTTC
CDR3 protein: CASSVLAGGVNEQFF

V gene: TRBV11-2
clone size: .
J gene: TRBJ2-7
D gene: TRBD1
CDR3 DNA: TGTGCCAGCAGCTCATGGGGCTGGGACAGGGGCTACGAGCAGTACTTC
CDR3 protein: CASSSWGWDRGYEQYF